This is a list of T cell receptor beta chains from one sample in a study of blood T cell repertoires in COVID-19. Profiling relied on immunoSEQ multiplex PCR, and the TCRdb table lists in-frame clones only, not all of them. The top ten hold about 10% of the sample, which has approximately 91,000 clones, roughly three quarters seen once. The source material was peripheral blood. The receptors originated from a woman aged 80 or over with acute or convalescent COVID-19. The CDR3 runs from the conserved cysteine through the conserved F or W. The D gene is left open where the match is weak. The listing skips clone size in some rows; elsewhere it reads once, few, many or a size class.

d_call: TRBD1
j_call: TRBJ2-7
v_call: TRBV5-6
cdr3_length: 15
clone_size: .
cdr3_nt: TGTGCCAGCAGCTTTGCGTTTGGACGGACAGGCGAGCAGTACTTC
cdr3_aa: CASSFAFGRTGEQYF

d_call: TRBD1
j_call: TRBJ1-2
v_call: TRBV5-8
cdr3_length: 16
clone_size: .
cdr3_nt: TGTGCCAGCAGCACGGCGGGACAGACATCCTCCCGGGGCTACACCTTC
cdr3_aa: CASSTAGQTSSRGYTF

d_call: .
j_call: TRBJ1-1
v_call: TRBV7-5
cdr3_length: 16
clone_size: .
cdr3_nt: TGTGCCAGAAGCTGCCACAGGGGGAGGAACGGGGCTGAAGCTTTCTTT
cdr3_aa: CARSCHRGRNGAEAFF

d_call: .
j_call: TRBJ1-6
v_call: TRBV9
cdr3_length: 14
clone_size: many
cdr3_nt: TGTGCCAGCAGCGTAGCGGAGGGTAGTTCACCCCTCCACTTT
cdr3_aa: CASSVAEGSSPLHF

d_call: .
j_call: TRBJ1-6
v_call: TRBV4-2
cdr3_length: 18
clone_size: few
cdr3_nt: TGTGCCAGCAGCCAAGATGGTAGCGGGGGAACCTATAATTCACCCCTCCACTTT
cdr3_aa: CASSQDGSGGTYNSPLHF

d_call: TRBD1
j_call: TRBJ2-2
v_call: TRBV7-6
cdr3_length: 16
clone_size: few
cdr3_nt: TGTGCCAGCAGCCCAGGGGGCCAGGGGGTACCCGGGGAGCTGTTTTTT
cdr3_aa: CASSPGGQGVPGELFF

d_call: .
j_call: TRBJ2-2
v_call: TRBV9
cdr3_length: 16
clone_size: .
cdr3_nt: TGTGCCAGCAGCGTGTCGGACAGTAGAGTCACCGGGGAGCTGTTTTTT
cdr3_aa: CASSVSDSRVTGELFF

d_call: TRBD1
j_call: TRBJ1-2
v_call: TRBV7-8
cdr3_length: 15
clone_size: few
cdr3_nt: TGTGCCAGCAGCCCAGGACAGGGAGCGTTTTATGGCTACACCTTC
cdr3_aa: CASSPGQGAFYGYTF

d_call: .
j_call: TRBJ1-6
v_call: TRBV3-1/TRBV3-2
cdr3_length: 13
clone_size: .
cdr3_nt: TGTGCCAGCAGCCAGATCCGCGATTCACCCCTCCACTTT
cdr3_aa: CASSQIRDSPLHF

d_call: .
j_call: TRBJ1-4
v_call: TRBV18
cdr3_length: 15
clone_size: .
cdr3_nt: TGTGCCAGCTCACCACCGGGGCAGGGAGGTGAAAAACTGTTTTTT
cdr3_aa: CASSPPGQGGEKLFF

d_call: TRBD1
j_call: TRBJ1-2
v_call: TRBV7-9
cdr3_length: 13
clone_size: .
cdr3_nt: TGTGCCAGCAGCTTAGAAGGGGGCCTCGGCTACACCTTC
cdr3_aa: CASSLEGGLGYTF

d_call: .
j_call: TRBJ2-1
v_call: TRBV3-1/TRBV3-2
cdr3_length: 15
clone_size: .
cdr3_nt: TGTGCCAGCAGCCAAGATCCGCGGTCCTACAATGAGCAGTTCTTC
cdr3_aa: CASSQDPRSYNEQFF

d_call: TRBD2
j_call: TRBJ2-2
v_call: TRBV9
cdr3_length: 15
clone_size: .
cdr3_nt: TGTGCCAGCTCGGTAACTAGCGGGAGGGCCGGGGAGCTGTTTTTT
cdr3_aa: CASSVTSGRAGELFF

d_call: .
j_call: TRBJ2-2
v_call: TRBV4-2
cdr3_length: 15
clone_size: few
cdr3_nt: TGTGCCAGCAGCCAAGACAGGGGTGGAGGCGGGGAGCTGTTTTTT
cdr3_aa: CASSQDRGGGGELFF

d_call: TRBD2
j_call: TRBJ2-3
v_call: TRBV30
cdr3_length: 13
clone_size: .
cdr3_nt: TGTGCACGGGGGACTAGCCGCACAGATACGCAGTATTTT
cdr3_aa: CARGTSRTDTQYF

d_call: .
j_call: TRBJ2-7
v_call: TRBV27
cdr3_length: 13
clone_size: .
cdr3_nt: TGTGCCAGCCACCGGGACTCTCCCTACGAGCAGTACTTC
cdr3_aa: CASHRDSPYEQYF

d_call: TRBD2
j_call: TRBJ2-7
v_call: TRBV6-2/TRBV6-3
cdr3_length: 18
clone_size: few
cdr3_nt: TGTGCCAGCAGTTACCCCGAAGTCCCGGGACTAGCTGTCTACGAGCAGTACTTC
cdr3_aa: CASSYPEVPGLAVYEQYF

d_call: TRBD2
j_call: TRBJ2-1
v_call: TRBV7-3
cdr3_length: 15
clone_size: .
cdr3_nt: TGTGCCAGCAGCTTCTCTAGCGGGAGTTACAATGAGCAGTTCTTC
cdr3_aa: CASSFSSGSYNEQFF

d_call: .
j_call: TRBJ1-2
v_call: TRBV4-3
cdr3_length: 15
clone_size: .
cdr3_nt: TGCGCCAGCAGCCAAGATCCTCGGGGTAACTATGGCTACACCTTC
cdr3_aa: CASSQDPRGNYGYTF

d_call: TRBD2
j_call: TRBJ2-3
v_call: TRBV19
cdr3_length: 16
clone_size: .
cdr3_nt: TGTGCCAGTAGTATAGCACGGGGGGGGAGAACAGATACGCAGTATTTT
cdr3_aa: CASSIARGGRTDTQYF

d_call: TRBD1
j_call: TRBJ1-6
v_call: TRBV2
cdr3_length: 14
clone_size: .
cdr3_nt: TGTGCCAGCAGTGAACAGGGGGCGGGATCACCCCTCCACTTT
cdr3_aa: CASSEQGAGSPLHF